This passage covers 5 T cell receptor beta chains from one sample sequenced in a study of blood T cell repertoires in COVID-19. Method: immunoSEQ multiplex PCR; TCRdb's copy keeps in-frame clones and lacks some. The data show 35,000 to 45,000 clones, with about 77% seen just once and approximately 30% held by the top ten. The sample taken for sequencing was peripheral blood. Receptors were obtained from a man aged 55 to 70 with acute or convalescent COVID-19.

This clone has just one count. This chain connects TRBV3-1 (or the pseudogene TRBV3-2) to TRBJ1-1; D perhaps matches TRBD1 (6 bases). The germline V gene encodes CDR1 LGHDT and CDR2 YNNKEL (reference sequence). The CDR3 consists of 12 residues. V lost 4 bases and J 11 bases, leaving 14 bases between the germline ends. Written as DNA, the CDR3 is TGTGCCAGCAGCCCTGAGACAGGCGGCGCTTTCTTT. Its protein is CASSPETGGAFF.

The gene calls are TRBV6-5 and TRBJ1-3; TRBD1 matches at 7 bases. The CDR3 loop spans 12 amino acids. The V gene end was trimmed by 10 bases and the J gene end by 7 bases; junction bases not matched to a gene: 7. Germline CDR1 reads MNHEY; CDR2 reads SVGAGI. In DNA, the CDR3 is TGTGCCACTAATACAGGGGCCAACACCATATATTTT. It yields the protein CATNTGANTIYF.

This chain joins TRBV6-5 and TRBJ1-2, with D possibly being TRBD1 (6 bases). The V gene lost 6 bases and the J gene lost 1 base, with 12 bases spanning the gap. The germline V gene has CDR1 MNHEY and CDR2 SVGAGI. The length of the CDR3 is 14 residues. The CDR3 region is CASRSTGNNYGYTF. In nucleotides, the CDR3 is TGTGCCAGCAGGTCGACAGGAAATAACTATGGCTACACCTTC.

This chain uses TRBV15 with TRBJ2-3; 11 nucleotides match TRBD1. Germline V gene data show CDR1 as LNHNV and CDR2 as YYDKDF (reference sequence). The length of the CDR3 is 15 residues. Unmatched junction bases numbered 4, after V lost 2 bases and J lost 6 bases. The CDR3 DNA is TGTGCCACCAGCAGAAGGACAGGGGGCCACGATACGCAGTATTTT. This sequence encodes CATSRRTGGHDTQYF.

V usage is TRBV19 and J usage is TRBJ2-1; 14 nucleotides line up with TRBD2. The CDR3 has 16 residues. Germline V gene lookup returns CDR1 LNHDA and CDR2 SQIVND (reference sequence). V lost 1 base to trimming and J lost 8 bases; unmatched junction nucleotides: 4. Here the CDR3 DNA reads TGTGCCAGTAGTATAGGGACTAGCGGGAGGCGGGATGAGCAGTTCTTC. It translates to CASSIGTSGRRDEQFF. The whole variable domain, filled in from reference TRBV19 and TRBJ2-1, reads DGGITQSPKYLFRKEGQNVTLSCEQNLNHDAMYWYRQDPGQGLRLIYYSQIVNDFQKGDIAEGYSVSREKKESFPLTVTSAQKNPTAFYLCASSIGTSGRRDEQFFGPGTRLTVL.